This TCR beta chain appears in the sequencing data of a study of response to subunit inactivated influenza vaccine. Study-wide points: Authors suggested few new T cells are recruited by each seasonal influenza vaccination.

The CDR3 length is 16 residues. V lost 8 bases and J lost 1, with 18 bases in between. As concerns this clonotype: Its specificity is unknown.

TCRdb reanalysed the RT-PCR reads using MiXCR and keeps one entry per CDR3 protein. This sample has approximately 490,000 distinct CDR3 sequences; roughly 7.9% occur once, and the top ten carry roughly 13%. The sequenced sample was PBMCs from blood, obtained about 24 months after vaccination. The origin of this receptor is a man aged 50 to 69 who received an inactivated influenza vaccine. The J gene is TRBJ1-5, the V gene TRBV12-3 or TRBV12-4, with a possible D match to TRBD1 (6 bases). The CDR3 DNA reads as TGTGCCAGCGCCCAGGGGCAGGCGGGGAGCAATCAGCCCCAGCATTTT. Its translation: CASAQGQAGSNQPQHF.